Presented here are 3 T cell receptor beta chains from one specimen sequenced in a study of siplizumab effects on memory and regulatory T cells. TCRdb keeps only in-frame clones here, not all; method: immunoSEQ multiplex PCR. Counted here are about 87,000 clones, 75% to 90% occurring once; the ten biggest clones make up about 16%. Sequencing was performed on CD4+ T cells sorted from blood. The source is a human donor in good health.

The CDR3: CAIAGTTGETQYF. CDR3 bases: TGTGCCATCGCGGGGACCACCGGAGAGACCCAGTACTTC. This sequence joins TRBV10-3 and TRBJ2-5; D is possibly TRBD2 (6 bases). V was cut by 8 bases and J by 4 bases, with 14 bases left in between. This CDR3 is built from 13 residues. From germline, CDR1 is ENHRY and CDR2 SYGVKD.

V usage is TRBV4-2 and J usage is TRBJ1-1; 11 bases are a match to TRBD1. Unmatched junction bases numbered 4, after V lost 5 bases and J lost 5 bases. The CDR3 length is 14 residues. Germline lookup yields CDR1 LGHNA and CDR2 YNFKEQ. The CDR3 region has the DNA TGTGCCAGCAGCGAAGGGACAGGGGGTACTGAAGCTTTCTTT. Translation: CASSEGTGGTEAFF.

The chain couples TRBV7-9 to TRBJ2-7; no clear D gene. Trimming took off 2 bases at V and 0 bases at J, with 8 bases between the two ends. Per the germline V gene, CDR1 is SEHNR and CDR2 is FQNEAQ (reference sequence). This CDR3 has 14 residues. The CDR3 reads CASSLLVHSYEQYF. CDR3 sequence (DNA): TGTGCCAGCAGCTTATTGGTCCACTCCTACGAGCAGTACTTC.